One sample yielded the 17 T cell receptor beta chains listed below, sequenced in a study of beta chain features in type 1 diabetes. Study-level points and caveats: Shorter TCRB CDR3s, moderately but significantly so, were found in Type 1 diabetes patients in all four CD4+ subsets.

The investigators reverse transcribed all of the isolated RNA, so they sequenced expressed TCRB transcripts. The table came from immunoSEQ multiplex PCR; TCRdb's copy has only in-frame clones and leaves some out. The sample lists 300,000 to 350,000 clones; 13% were seen once. No antigen has been identified for these receptors. Sequenced input: naive CD4+ T cells from blood. Source of these receptors: a woman between 18 and 29 years old with type 1 diabetes.

The chain has TRBV30 and TRBJ2-7; 7 bases agree with TRBD1. CDR1 is GTSNPN and CDR2 is SVGIG in the germline V gene (reference sequence). V lost 4 bases, J lost 0 bases, and 3 bases stayed unmatched. CDR3 size: 13 residues. Here the CDR3 DNA reads TGTGCCTGGAAGGGGGACAGCTCCTACGAGCAGTACTTC. The encoded protein is CAWKGDSSYEQYF.

This rearrangement joins TRBV2 to TRBJ2-7, with TRBD1 identical over 8 bases. The CDR3 loop spans 12 amino acids. From germline, CDR1 is SNHLY and CDR2 FYNNEI. V was clipped by 6 bases and J by 4 bases; unmatched bases: 2. The CDR3 region has the DNA TGTGCCAGCAGACAGGGGGGATACGAGCAGTACTTC. Amino acids: CASRQGGYEQYF.

CDR3 in amino acids: CASSLGLLAGGLFF. The CDR3 bases are TGTGCCAGCAGCTTAGGTTTACTAGCGGGAGGATTGTTCTTC. The chain carries TRBV7-2 and TRBJ2-1; TRBD2 matches at 12 bases. This CDR3 contains 14 residues. Germline V CDR1 and CDR2: SGHTA, FQGNSA. The ends lost 1 base at V and 15 bases at J; junction bases unmatched: 7.

This clone was found a few times. The chain carries TRBV2 and TRBJ1-2, with a possible D match to TRBD1 (5 bases). The V and J ends lost 6 bases and 4 bases respectively, with 12 bases between them. The V gene's germline CDR1 is SNHLY and CDR2 FYNNEI. The CDR3 totals 13 residues. The CDR3 DNA is TGTGCCAGCAGGTCAACAGGACCCTATGGCTACACCTTC. It yields the protein CASRSTGPYGYTF.

In its sample, this clone was seen a few times. The same CDR3 can be traced to other DNA sequences in this sample. The CDR3 DNA is TGTGCCAGCATCCTCACAGATACGCAGTATTTT. Amino acid sequence: CASILTDTQYF. The J gene is TRBJ2-3, the V gene TRBV2; no clear D. The CDR3 is 11 amino acids. Germline loops: CDR1 SNHLY, CDR2 FYNNEI. V gave up 7 bases and J gave up 2 bases, with 4 bases separating them.

This clone was seen a few times. The chain joins TRBV30 to TRBJ2-1; D is possibly TRBD1 (6 bases). The germline CDR1 and CDR2 sequences are GTSNPN and SVGIG (reference sequence). V dropped 0 bases and J dropped 9 bases, with 15 bases sitting between them. CDR3 length: 14 residues. CDR3: CAWSVLLQGLEQFF. The CDR3 DNA sequence: TGTGCCTGGAGTGTACTCCTACAGGGTCTTGAGCAGTTCTTC.

The CDR3 region is CASSLPIGGAFF. CDR3 in DNA: TGTGCCAGCAGCCTCCCCATCGGAGGAGCTTTCTTT. The chain carries TRBV21-1 and TRBJ1-1. TRBV21-1 is labeled a pseudogene. The CDR3 consists of 12 residues.

This clone appeared a few times. The chain carries TRBV19 and TRBJ1-1; D unclear. Germline V gene lookup returns CDR1 LNHDA and CDR2 SQIVND (reference sequence). V lost 5 bases to trimming and J lost 1 base, with 11 bases between them. The CDR3 consists of 14 residues. The DNA of the CDR3 is TGTGCCAGTAGTCCAAGAGGTCCGAACACTGAAGCTTTCTTT. It translates to CASSPRGPNTEAFF.

The rearrangement links TRBV5-1 to TRBJ2-5; 8 bases map to TRBD1. CDR3 length equals 15 residues. The germline V gene encodes CDR1 SGHRS and CDR2 YFSETQ. The V segment lost 0 bases and the J segment 5 bases; nucleotides outside the gene matches: 6. The CDR3 bases are TGCGCCAGCAGCTTGGAAGCAGGGGGCGGCGAGACCCAGTACTTC. It codes for CASSLEAGGGETQYF.

This clone was seen a handful of times. The genes are TRBV28 and TRBJ2-7; TRBD2 agrees at 10 bases. The germline CDR1 and CDR2 sequences are MDHEN and SYDVKM. The V segment lost 3 bases and the J segment 4 bases; nucleotides outside the gene matches: 6. The CDR3 totals 15 residues. CDR3 in DNA: TGTGCCAGCAGTTTCGCCCAGCGGGAGGGGTACGAGCAGTACGTC. Protein sequence: CASSFAQREGYEQYV.

The V gene is TRBV7-2, the J gene TRBJ2-1; 10 bases agree with TRBD2. The length of the CDR3 is 15 residues. The J segment lost 11 bases and the V segment lost 3 bases, leaving 10 bases of the junction unmatched. The germline V gene encodes CDR1 SGHTA and CDR2 FQGNSA. In DNA, the CDR3 is TGTGCCAGCAGCTTTAGCGGACTAGCGGTACAAAAGCAGTTCTTC. Its translation is CASSFSGLAVQKQFF.

The CDR3 region has the DNA TGCGCCAGCAGCCTTACTGGCAGGGTAGAAAACATTCAGTACTTC. It encodes CASSLTGRVENIQYF. The chain couples TRBV5-1 to TRBJ2-4; maybe TRBD1 (5 bases). CDR1 SGHRS and CDR2 YFSETQ come from the germline V gene. The CDR3 has 15 amino acids. V shed 4 bases and J shed 5 bases, with 16 bases lying between them.

The V call is TRBV18, the J call TRBJ1-1; D unresolved. From germline, CDR1 is KGHSH and CDR2 LQKENI. There are 14 residues in the CDR3. V lost 2 bases, J lost 5 bases, and 12 bases lay in between. The CDR3 protein is CASSPVEVRTEAFF. The CDR3 nucleotides are TGTGCCAGCTCACCAGTAGAGGTGAGAACTGAAGCTTTCTTT.

This clone was observed a few times. In DNA form, the CDR3 reads TGTGCCAGTAGAGACTCCGGGACTAGCGGATATACGCAGTATTTT. Amino acid sequence: CASRDSGTSGYTQYF. The gene calls are TRBV19 and TRBJ2-3, with 11 nucleotides matching TRBD2. The V gene end was trimmed by 6 bases and the J gene end by 7 bases; junction bases not matched to a gene: 9. CDR3 length: 15 residues. The germline CDR1 and CDR2 sequences are LNHDA and SQIVND (reference sequence).

This chain uses TRBV7-2 with TRBJ1-5, with D possibly being TRBD1 (5 bases). This CDR3 contains 13 residues. Germline CDR1 reads SGHTA; CDR2 reads FQGNSA. V was cut by 8 bases and J by 4 bases, with 12 bases left in between. In nucleotides, the CDR3 is TGTGCCAGCGCAAACTCAGGGAATCAGCCCCAGCATTTT. This translates into CASANSGNQPQHF.

The table lists this clone with a few counts. The chain uses TRBV18 and TRBJ2-1; TRBD1 is a possible D gene (7 bases). This CDR3 comprises 15 residues. Trimming took off 3 bases at V and 8 bases at J, with 17 bases between the two ends. Germline V gene data show CDR1 as KGHSH and CDR2 as LQKENI. CDR3 nucleotides: TGTGCCAGCTCACCCCCACAGGGGCGGGGAGATGAGCAGTTCTTC. Translation: CASSPPQGRGDEQFF.

This sequence joins TRBV18 and TRBJ1-1, with TRBD1 as a possible D gene (6 bases). The V end lost 0 bases, the J end lost 0 bases, and 11 bases lay between the germline ends. CDR1 is KGHSH and CDR2 is LQKENI in the germline V gene. This CDR3 has 16 amino acids. Here the CDR3 reads CASSPPAGALNTEAFF. Here the CDR3 DNA reads TGTGCCAGCTCACCACCGGCAGGGGCCCTGAACACTGAAGCTTTCTTT.